A selection of T cell receptor beta chains follows, all from one sample in a study of identical twins. Using its own MiXCR run on the 5' RACE reads, TCRdb lists one record per CDR3 protein. In the table there are just over 500,000 distinct CDR3 sequences, less than 25% of which are singletons. These data also formed part of another study, on T cells expressing NK-cell markers.

The sequencing sample was made of CD4+ T cells sorted from blood. These receptors all come from a woman aged 18-35 years in good health. CDR3s include the opening cysteine and the closing phenylalanine or tryptophan. D genes are given only for firm matches. Clone size is shown for a subset of rows, as once, few, many or a class of expanded clone.

j_call clone_size d_call v_call cdr3_aa cdr3_nt
TRBJ2-5 few NA TRBV9 CASSVGAGDRETQYF TGTGCCAGCAGCGTAGGGGCAGGGGATCGTGAGACCCAGTACTTC
TRBJ2-7 few NA TRBV20-1 CSASSAGAPYVQYF TGCAGTGCTAGCTCCGCGGGGGCTCCTTACGTGCAGTACTTC
TRBJ2-1 NA NA TRBV7-8 CASSLLTGINYNEQFF TGTGCCAGCAGCCTCCTAACTGGTATCAACTACAATGAGCAGTTCTTC
TRBJ2-7 NA TRBD2 TRBV6-1 CASSGRVGLARGGLYEQYF TGTGCCAGCAGCGGGAGAGTGGGACTAGCTAGAGGGGGACTCTACGAGCAGTACTTC
TRBJ2-7 few TRBD2 TRBV12-3/TRBV12-4 CASSRTSGASEQYF TGTGCCAGCAGTCGGACTAGCGGAGCTAGCGAGCAGTACTTC
TRBJ2-1 NA TRBD2 TRBV27 CASSISGDRLFYEQFF TGTGCCAGCAGTATTAGCGGGGACCGACTGTTCTATGAGCAGTTCTTC
TRBJ2-5 few TRBD2 TRBV5-1 CASSQGLWDTQETQYF TGCGCCAGCAGCCAGGGACTATGGGATACCCAAGAGACCCAGTACTTC
TRBJ1-1 NA NA TRBV7-8 CASILGVQLNTEAFF TGTGCCAGCATCTTAGGGGTTCAACTTAACACTGAAGCTTTCTTT
TRBJ2-1 few TRBD1 TRBV11-3 CASSRTGDVSYNEQFF TGTGCCAGCAGCAGGACAGGGGACGTCTCCTACAATGAGCAGTTCTTC
TRBJ2-5 few TRBD1 TRBV5-6 CASSSRGRGLVETQYF TGTGCCAGCAGCTCCCGAGGAAGGGGGCTGGTCGAGACCCAGTACTTC
TRBJ1-2 NA TRBD1 TRBV7-9 CASSLMGQGYRAYTF TGTGCCAGCAGCTTAATGGGACAGGGATATAGAGCCTACACCTTC
TRBJ2-7 few NA TRBV30 CAWPPGNGSHEQYF TGTGCCTGGCCCCCGGGGAACGGGAGCCACGAGCAGTACTTC
TRBJ1-3 NA NA TRBV3-1 CASSRNPGNTIYF TGTGCCAGCAGTCGGAACCCTGGAAACACCATATATTTT
TRBJ2-5 NA NA TRBV25-1 CASSLTLYSGETQYF TGTGCCAGCAGCTTGACACTGTACTCGGGGGAGACCCAGTACTTC
TRBJ2-1 few TRBD1 TRBV9 CASSVGDRDRNEQFF TGTGCCAGCAGCGTAGGGGACAGGGACCGGAATGAGCAGTTCTTC
TRBJ1-2 few NA TRBV7-9 CASSLADSLPGGYTF TGTGCCAGCAGCTTAGCGGACTCCCTGCCGGGTGGCTACACCTTC
TRBJ1-1 NA NA TRBV28 CASSLGGAEAFF TGTGCCAGCAGTTTAGGGGGGGCCGAAGCTTTCTTT
TRBJ2-6 few NA TRBV6-5 CASSYVLPGANVLTF TGTGCCAGCAGTTACGTACTCCCTGGGGCCAACGTCCTGACTTTC
TRBJ1-2 few NA TRBV5-1 CASSIEDGRGYGYTF TGCGCCAGCAGCATAGAAGACGGGAGAGGGTATGGCTACACCTTC
TRBJ1-1 NA NA TRBV10-3 CAISRQSKETEAFF TGTGCCATCAGCAGACAGTCCAAAGAGACTGAAGCTTTCTTT
TRBJ1-1 few NA TRBV20-1 CSAARGGRSHEAFF TGCAGTGCCGCCCGGGGCGGCAGGTCACATGAAGCTTTCTTT
TRBJ2-7 many NA TRBV10-3 CAISRGSPTYEQYF TGTGCCATCAGCCGAGGGTCGCCAACCTACGAGCAGTACTTC
TRBJ1-5 NA NA TRBV27 CASSSTNQPQHF TGTGCCAGCAGTAGTACAAATCAGCCCCAGCATTTT
TRBJ2-4 many NA TRBV5-5 CASSLESKNIQYF TGTGCCAGCAGCTTGGAGAGCAAAAACATTCAGTACTTC
TRBJ1-5 few NA TRBV20-1 CSARNSGRPHQPQHF TGCAGTGCTAGAAATTCAGGGCGCCCTCATCAGCCCCAGCATTTT
TRBJ2-5 NA NA TRBV6-5 CASSYVGLQETQYF TGTGCCAGCAGTTACGTAGGGTTACAAGAGACCCAGTACTTC
TRBJ1-4 few NA TRBV4-1 CASSRNPATNEKLFF TGCGCCAGCAGCCGGAACCCTGCAACTAATGAAAAACTGTTTTTT
TRBJ2-1 NA NA TRBV14 CASSPWTTANEQFF TGTGCCAGCAGCCCCTGGACTACAGCCAATGAGCAGTTCTTC
TRBJ2-7 NA TRBD2 TRBV7-6 CASSFETSGQAYEQYF TGTGCCAGCAGCTTCGAGACTAGCGGCCAAGCCTACGAGCAGTACTTC
TRBJ2-6 few NA TRBV9 CASSARGDNSGANVLTF TGTGCCAGCAGCGCTAGGGGGGACAACTCTGGGGCCAACGTCCTGACTTTC
TRBJ1-2 few TRBD1 TRBV12-3/TRBV12-4 CASSRGQGGGYTF TGTGCCAGCAGCCGAGGACAGGGAGGCGGCTACACCTTC
TRBJ2-5 few TRBD2 TRBV20-1 CGYQREGRETQYF TGTGGGTACCAGCGGGAGGGCCGGGAGACCCAGTACTTC
TRBJ1-6 NA TRBD1 TRBV18 CASSPGDSYSPLHF TGTGCCAGCTCACCGGGGGACAGTTATTCACCCCTCCACTTT
TRBJ2-3 NA NA TRBV7-9 CASSSPGGNTDTQYF TGTGCCAGCAGCTCGCCAGGGGGGAACACAGATACGCAGTATTTT
TRBJ2-3 few NA TRBV28 CASSPGDRFRSDTQYF TGTGCCAGCAGCCCCGGAGACAGGTTCCGGTCAGATACGCAGTATTTT
TRBJ2-5 NA NA TRBV7-8 CASSLAYQTQYF TGTGCCAGCAGCTTGGCATATCAGACCCAGTACTTC
TRBJ2-5 NA NA TRBV15 CATSRHKGETQYF TGTGCCACCAGCAGGCACAAAGGGGAGACCCAGTACTTC
TRBJ2-3 few NA TRBV2 CASLPDGDTQYF TGTGCCAGCTTACCGGACGGAGATACGCAGTATTTT
TRBJ2-5 few NA TRBV5-1 CASSLGDTQETQYF TGCGCCAGCAGCTTGGGGGACACCCAAGAGACCCAGTACTTC
TRBJ2-5 NA NA TRBV6-1 CASRPPRGRERQETQYF TGTGCCAGCAGACCTCCCAGGGGGCGGGAGAGGCAGGAGACCCAGTACTTC
TRBJ1-2 few NA TRBV29-1 CSVVSGPNYGYTF TGCAGCGTTGTATCAGGGCCTAACTATGGCTACACCTTC
TRBJ2-1 NA NA TRBV21-1 CASSKGDRMGNEQFF TGTGCCAGCAGCAAGGGGGACAGGATGGGGAATGAGCAGTTCTTC
TRBJ2-1 NA NA TRBV5-4 CASSWGAGGNYNEQFF TGTGCCAGCAGCTGGGGGGCAGGAGGTAACTACAATGAGCAGTTCTTC
TRBJ1-1 few NA TRBV12-3/TRBV12-4 CASSLSDGRNTEVFF TGTGCCAGCAGTTTATCCGACGGGAGGAACACTGAAGTTTTCTTT
TRBJ2-2 NA TRBD2 TRBV5-1 CASSSIAGGNTGELSF TGCGCCAGCAGCTCCATAGCGGGAGGGAACACCGGGGAGCTGTCTTTT
TRBJ2-7 many NA TRBV5-1 CASSLVYRGMDEQYF TGCGCCAGCAGCTTGGTGTACCGGGGAATGGACGAGCAGTACTTC
TRBJ2-7 few NA TRBV7-2 CASSSVPFLFEQYF TGTGCCAGCAGCTCCGTTCCCTTCTTGTTCGAGCAGTACTTC